This record covers a single T cell receptor (beta chain). In this sample, this clonotype turned up many times. Its antigen is not yet known. Base quality data are lacking; no much larger clone is found one base away. The germline V gene (reference sequence) yields GTSNPN for CDR1 and SVGIG for CDR2. From cysteine to phenylalanine, the CDR3 is 15 amino acids long. Just CDR3 DNA is preserved here, 45 bases in frame from base 1. The junction carries 8 bases between V and J, which are trimmed by 2 bases and 0 bases respectively. This sample is drawn from a study of breast tumors, draining lymph nodes, adjacent tissues (dated by TCRdb to 2016 to 2018). Broadly, across the study: TCR beta repertoires were compared across tumor, adjacent nontumor tissue and axillary lymph nodes obtained from breast cancer patients. In human breast cancer, the study set out to assess how tumor, surrounding tissue and draining lymph node repertoires relate to one another and whether T cells might be exchanged between them. Here is what the overall study found, with its caveats: The conclusion that tumor T cells originate in lymph nodes was presented as consistent with a hypothesis rather than as directly demonstrated. Tumor and nontumor tissue repertoires were significantly more similar in luminal-like than in basal-like breast cancer. Tumor T-cell repertoires showed less diversity than lymph node repertoires and more diversity than nontumor tissue repertoires, and tumor T-cell repertoires showed preferential V and J gene usage. A scenario in which most tumor T cells derive from the lymph node and then expand within tumor tissue was judged to be consistent with the data.

Sequencing instrument: Illumina HiSeq 2000. Multiplex PCR amplification was used to build the TCR beta chain libraries. The amplified TCR beta chain products were analyzed by high-throughput sequencing. The public sequencing data were trimmed at Q25 with fastp and processed into clonotypes with MiXCR by TCRdb, which kept only in-frame beta chains. For every CDR3 protein sequence, its rows merge into one entry that carries the most common genes and DNA. The sample data list some 200,000 distinct CDR3 sequences, and around a third of these were observed just once. The ten top clones hold 4.3% of the sample. Lymph node samples came from the axillary draining lymph nodes of breast cancer patients.

The chain is made from TRBV30 and TRBJ2-6, and possibly TRBD2, on 5 matching bases. This receptor was obtained from a female donor with breast cancer. Some clones in this sample may be carry-over from other donors' samples. Specimen: axillary lymph node tissue. The CDR3 sequence is CAWSTGSSGANVLTF. The nucleotide sequence is TGTGCCTGGAGTACGGGGTCCTCTGGGGCCAACGTCCTGACTTTC.